This section outlines one T cell receptor (beta chain) sequence together with its context. This receptor's antigen is unknown. One junction end disagrees with the germline gene, perhaps due to a read error. Libraries were prepared through the immunoSEQ multiplex PCR assay. TCRdb re-hosts the immuneACCESS table, in-frame sequences only. Its copies lack some clones; in the studies checked, an unresolved V gene accounts for under half of them, and the cause for the rest is not known. Recorded for this sample are about 68,000 clones; roughly 89% of them occurred a single time. The ten largest clonotypes hold 0.65% to 0.9% of the sample. This entry is derived from a study of T cell changes during pregnancy in multiple sclerosis (dated by TCRdb to about 2019). A note on the overall study: Changes in the T cell repertoire over the course of pregnancy were examined in this study in women with multiple sclerosis.

CDR1 and CDR2 were assigned from the germline V gene as MNHEY and SVGAGI. The CDR3 measures 13 amino acids from cysteine to phenylalanine. Of all the DNA, just the CDR3 is kept, 39 bases in frame from base 1. The TCR was taken from a female donor with multiple sclerosis, enrolled in a pregnancy study. Recombination linked TRBV6-5 to TRBJ1-2; a stretch of 11 junction bases matches TRBD1. This specimen was peripheral blood, taken in the second trimester of pregnancy. The CDR3 has the sequence CASTGQGAPDVSF. In nucleotides, the sequence is TGTGCCAGCACCGGACAGGGGGCGCCCGATGTCTCCTTC.